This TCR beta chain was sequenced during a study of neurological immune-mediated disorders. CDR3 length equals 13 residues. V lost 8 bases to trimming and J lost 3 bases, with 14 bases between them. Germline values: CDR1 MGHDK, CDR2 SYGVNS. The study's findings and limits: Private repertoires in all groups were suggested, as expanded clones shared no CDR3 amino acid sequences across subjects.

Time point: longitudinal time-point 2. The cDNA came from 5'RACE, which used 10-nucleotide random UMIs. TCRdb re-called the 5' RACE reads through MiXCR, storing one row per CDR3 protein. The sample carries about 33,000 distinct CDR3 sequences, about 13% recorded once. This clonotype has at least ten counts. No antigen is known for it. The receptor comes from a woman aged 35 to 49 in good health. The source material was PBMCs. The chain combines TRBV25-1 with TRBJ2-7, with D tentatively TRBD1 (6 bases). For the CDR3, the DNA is TGTGCCAGCGATTCGGGACAACACTACGAGCAGTACTTC. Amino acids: CASDSGQHYEQYF.